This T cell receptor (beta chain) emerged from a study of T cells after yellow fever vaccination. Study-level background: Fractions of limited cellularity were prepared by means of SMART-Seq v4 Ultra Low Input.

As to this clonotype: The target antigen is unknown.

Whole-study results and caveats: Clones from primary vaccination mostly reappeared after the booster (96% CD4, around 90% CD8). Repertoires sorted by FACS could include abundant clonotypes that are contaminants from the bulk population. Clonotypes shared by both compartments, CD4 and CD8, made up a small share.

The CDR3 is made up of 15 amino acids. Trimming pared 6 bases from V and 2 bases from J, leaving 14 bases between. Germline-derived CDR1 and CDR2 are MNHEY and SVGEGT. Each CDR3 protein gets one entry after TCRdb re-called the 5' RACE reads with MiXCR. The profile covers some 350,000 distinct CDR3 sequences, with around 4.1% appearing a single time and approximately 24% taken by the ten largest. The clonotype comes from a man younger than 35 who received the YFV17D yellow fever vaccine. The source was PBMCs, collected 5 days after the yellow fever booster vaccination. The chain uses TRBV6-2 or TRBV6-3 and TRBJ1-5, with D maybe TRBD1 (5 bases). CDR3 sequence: CASRKGLGRNQPQHF. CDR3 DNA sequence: TGTGCCAGCAGAAAAGGGTTGGGGCGCAATCAGCCCCAGCATTTT.